This paragraph reports one T cell receptor beta chain. Its specificity is not known. These data are taken from a study of graft-versus-host responses after intestinal transplantation. Study context: Anti-thymocyte globulin served as induction for all recipients, who then took tacrolimus and steroids for 2 to 4 years.

Study-wide findings and caveats: GvH clones were identified in recipient marrow, with some first appearing in ileum or blood.

Data came from immunoSEQ multiplex PCR; TCRdb stores just in-frame clones and leaves some out. The data show over 100,000 clones, around 92% seen once. The CDR3 is 15 residues long. J was trimmed by 2 bases and V by 3 bases; bases with no gene match: 4. The germline V gene has CDR1 LNHDA and CDR2 SQIVND (reference sequence). The source was unstimulated CD8+ T cells sorted from spleen or lymph node cells, collected before transplant. The sequence was obtained from a human donor who was the organ donor for an intestinal transplant. The chain combines TRBV19 with TRBJ2-1, with 7 positions matching TRBD2. CDR3 amino acids: CASSMREPTYNEQFF. In nucleotides, the CDR3 is TGTGCCAGTAGTATGCGGGAGCCCACCTACAATGAGCAGTTCTTC.